The TCR beta chain under discussion was sequenced for a study of human T cells and chemical hapten exposure. Study-wide context: Epicutaneous patch tests delivered 0.01% DPC to the upper back, with evaluation at 6 days. Small pooled library volume differences mainly caused per-sample TCR yield variation.

Per the germline V gene, CDR1 is SQVTM and CDR2 is ANQGSEA. The CDR3 is 12 residues long. Trimming cost V 2 bases and J 2 bases, with 5 bases left between them. This clonotype appeared many times. TCRdb itself ran the RACE reads through MiXCR, one entry per CDR3 protein. The sample holds more than 90,000 distinct CDR3 sequences, roughly a tenth seen once. Time point indicated: patch test 1, 2 weeks after DPC sensitization. Treatment defined: therapeutic diphenylcyclopropenone sensitization with weekly scalp DPC. The input for sequencing was whole blood, taken in connection with sensitization to the hapten diphenylcyclopropenone (DPC). This TCR was recovered from a man in his forties or fifties with alopecia areata. Some clones in this sample may be carry-over from other donors' samples. V and J are TRBV29-1 and TRBJ2-3; D remains unclear. The CDR3 sequence is CSVETATDTQYF. CDR3 nucleotide sequence: TGCAGCGTTGAAACTGCCACAGATACGCAGTATTTT.